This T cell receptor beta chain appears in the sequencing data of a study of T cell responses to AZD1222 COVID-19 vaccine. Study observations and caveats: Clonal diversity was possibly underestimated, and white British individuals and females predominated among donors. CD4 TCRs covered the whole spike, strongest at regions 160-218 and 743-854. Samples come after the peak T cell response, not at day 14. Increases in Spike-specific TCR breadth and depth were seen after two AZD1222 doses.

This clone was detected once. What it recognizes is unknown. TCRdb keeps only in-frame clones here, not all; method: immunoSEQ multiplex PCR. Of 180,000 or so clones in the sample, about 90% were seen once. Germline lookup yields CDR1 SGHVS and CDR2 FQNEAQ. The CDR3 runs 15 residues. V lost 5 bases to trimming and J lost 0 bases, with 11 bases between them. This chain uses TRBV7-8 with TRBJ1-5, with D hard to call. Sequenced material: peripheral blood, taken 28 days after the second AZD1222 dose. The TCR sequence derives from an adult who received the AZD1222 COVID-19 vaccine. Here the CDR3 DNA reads TGTGCCAGCAGCCCCCGACGGAATAGCAATCAGCCCCAGCATTTT. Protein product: CASSPRRNSNQPQHF.